The 13 T cell receptor beta chains reported below all come from one sample, sequenced in a study of T-cell reconstitution after alpha-beta-depleted transplantation in children. This sample's TCRbeta library carried unique molecular identifier barcodes. Each CDR3 protein is one row after TCRdb ran MiXCR on the PCR reads. Among 150,000 to 200,000 distinct CDR3 sequences listed, about 14% were seen once. This sample comprised PBMCs from the stem cell graft donor, obtained from the stem cell graft. The origin of the receptors is a human donor who donated a stem cell graft to a child with acute lymphoblastic leukemia.

This clonotype has ten or more counts. The gene calls are TRBV5-1 and TRBJ2-2; D is unclear. Germline V gene data show CDR1 as SGHRS and CDR2 as YFSETQ. V gave up 0 bases and J gave up 0 bases, with 6 bases separating them. This CDR3 spans 15 amino acids. The CDR3: CASSLDTPNTGELFF. The CDR3 DNA follows: TGCGCCAGCAGCTTGGACACCCCGAACACCGGGGAGCTGTTTTTT.

The sample holds many counts of this clonotype. The chain is built from TRBV12-3 or TRBV12-4 and TRBJ1-2, with D perhaps matching TRBD1 (6 bases). The CDR3 consists of 15 residues. The V gene lost 6 bases and the J gene lost 2 bases, with 16 bases spanning the gap. CDR3 sequence reads: CASRTGRGKNYGYTF. CDR3 nucleotide sequence: TGTGCCAGCAGAACGGGGAGGGGGAAGAACTATGGCTACACCTTC.

In its sample, this clonotype is large. The J gene is TRBJ2-7, the V gene TRBV13; 10 positions match TRBD2. Germline V gene sequence: CDR1 PRHDT, CDR2 FYEKMQ (reference sequence). Trimming removed 7 bases from V and 4 bases from J; junction bases left unmatched: 1. This CDR3 spans 12 amino acids. The chain's CDR3 is CASKREGYEQYF. CDR3 DNA: TGTGCCAGCAAGCGGGAGGGGTACGAGCAGTACTTC.

This clonotype was seen repeatedly, ten times or more. The V gene is TRBV7-2, the J gene TRBJ2-1, with a weak D call TRBD1 (6 bases). CDR1 is SGHTA and CDR2 is FQGNSA in the germline V gene. The CDR3 has 12 amino acids. V lost 5 bases and J lost 4, with 6 bases in between. The CDR3, as DNA: TGTGCCAGCAGCAGGGGGTACAATGAGCAGTTCTTC. Translated, it gives CASSRGYNEQFF.

J is TRBJ1-5 and V is TRBV6-1; TRBD1 is a possible D gene (5 bases). This CDR3 is built from 15 residues. CDR1 and CDR2 (germline): MNHNS, SASEGT. V lost 8 bases, J lost 0 bases, and 14 bases lay in between. The CDR3 spells CASSGEVGSNQPQHF. As DNA, the CDR3 is TGTGCCAGCTCGGGGGAAGTGGGTAGCAATCAGCCCCAGCATTTT.

This clonotype was picked up a small number of times. V gene TRBV11-2 combines with J gene TRBJ1-6, with D tentatively TRBD1 (5 bases). V lost 1 base and J 9 bases, leaving 16 bases between the germline ends. This CDR3 has 16 amino acids. CDR1 and CDR2 from the germline V gene are SGHAT and FQNNGV. The CDR3 spells CASSLGGIIQTSPLHF. The CDR3 DNA reads TGTGCCAGCAGCTTAGGGGGGATTATTCAGACTTCACCCCTCCACTTT.

Ten or more counts support this clonotype. V gene TRBV7-8 combines with J gene TRBJ2-5; 8 bases agree with TRBD2. From germline, CDR1 is SGHVS and CDR2 FQNEAQ. With V trimmed by 1 base and J by 3 bases, 10 bases remained unmatched. The CDR3 has 17 amino acids. This chain's CDR3 is CASSLGLAGKSKETQYF. CDR3 coding DNA: TGTGCCAGCAGCTTAGGGCTAGCGGGTAAATCGAAAGAGACCCAGTACTTC.

This clonotype was seen repeatedly, ten times or more. The CDR3 sequence is CASSQDRAGASYEQYF. The DNA of the CDR3 is TGTGCCAGCAGCCAAGATAGAGCGGGCGCCTCCTACGAGCAGTACTTC. This chain links TRBV3-1 with TRBJ2-7; tentative D call: TRBD2 (6 bases). In germline, CDR1 is LGHDT, CDR2 YNNKEL (reference sequence). This CDR3 contains 16 residues. Between the trimmed V and J ends, which lost 0 bases and 0 bases, there was a span of 12 bases.

The chain combines TRBV4-2 with TRBJ2-3, with TRBD2 matching over 10 bases. This CDR3 has 17 residues. Germline V gene data show CDR1 as LGHNA and CDR2 as YNFKEQ. J gave up 3 bases and V 0 bases, and 6 bases lay outside the gene matches. CDR3 in amino acids: CASSQDPASGRTDTQYF. The CDR3, as DNA: TGTGCCAGCAGCCAAGATCCGGCTAGCGGGAGAACAGATACGCAGTATTTT.

This clonotype showed up many times. The V and J genes are TRBV11-2 and TRBJ2-1; D gene ambiguous. The length of the CDR3 is 15 residues. Trimming stripped 2 bases from V and 4 bases from J, with 12 bases between. Germline V gives CDR1 SGHAT, CDR2 FQNNGV. DNA of the CDR3: TGTGCCAGCAGCTTATTAGGTCCCAAGTACAATGAGCAGTTCTTC. Amino acid sequence: CASSLLGPKYNEQFF.

This clonotype has ten or more counts. This rearrangement joins TRBV20-1 to TRBJ2-1, with 9 bases fitting TRBD2. Trimming removed 0 bases from V and 4 bases from J; junction bases left unmatched: 7. Germline assignment: CDR1 DFQATT and CDR2 SNEGSKA (reference sequence). The CDR3 has 16 amino acids. CDR3 bases: TGCAGTGCTAGAGATCATAGGCTAGCGGGATACAATGAGCAGTTCTTC. Translated, it gives CSARDHRLAGYNEQFF.

The chain is built from TRBV12-3 or TRBV12-4 and TRBJ2-5, with 7 bases identical to TRBD2. CDR3 length equals 14 residues. V lost 6 bases, J lost 1 base, and 5 bases stayed unmatched. For the CDR3, the DNA is TGTGCCAGCAGCACACTAGCGCTCCAAGAGACCCAGTACTTC. Protein product: CASSTLALQETQYF.

This clonotype was seen repeatedly, ten times or more. The J gene is TRBJ1-5, the V gene TRBV6-1, with 8 bases fitting TRBD1. Looked up from germline, CDR1 is MNHNS and CDR2 is SASEGT. This CDR3 comprises 15 residues. V shed 6 bases and J 2 bases; nucleotides not matched to a gene: 6. The CDR3 nucleotides are TGTGCCAGCAGCGGACAGGGCGTACGCAATCAGCCCCAGCATTTT. Protein sequence: CASSGQGVRNQPQHF.